Here is one TCR beta chain with its context. Autoimmune disease history or systemic immunosuppression was exclusionary. The sample comes from a study of OX40 agonist ivuxolimab in advanced cancers. Trimming took off 8 bases at V and 3 bases at J, with 7 bases between the two ends. CDR3 length equals 12 residues. Germline values: CDR1 MNHEY, CDR2 SVGAGI. Sequenced by immunoSEQ multiplex PCR; TCRdb stores in-frame clones only, minus some. This table has over 20,000 clones, roughly three quarters appearing once. Specimen: CD4+ or CD8+ T cells sorted from blood, collected in a trial of the OX40 agonist ivuxolimab. The sequence was obtained from an adult with an advanced solid tumor such as melanoma, head and neck, liver or kidney cancer. The chain is built from TRBV6-5 and TRBJ2-2; D may be TRBD1 or TRBD2 (5 bases each). CDR3 protein: CASGGDTGELFF. DNA of the CDR3: TGTGCCAGCGGGGGTGACACCGGGGAGCTGTTTTTT.